This TCR beta chain was sequenced in a study of tumor-infiltrating lymphocytes in primary liver carcinoma. Findings of the study overall: In tumor-adjacent and tumor-blood pairs, overlap was lower than in tumor region pairs.

Germline values: CDR1 MNHNY, CDR2 SVGAGI (reference sequence). V gave up 5 bases and J gave up 3 bases, with 11 bases separating them. This CDR3 comprises 15 residues. A primer matching the constant region was used to make TCR beta cDNA from approximately 520 ng of total RNA. Libraries for TCR beta were built through three nested multiplex PCR rounds, which together made up a slightly modified ARM-PCR procedure. A C-beta reverse primer and TRBV1-TRBV30 forward primers served in each of the first two PCR rounds, at ten to eleven cycles apiece. One entry per CDR3 protein, called by TCRdb with MiXCR from the multiplex PCR reads. The profile covers roughly 180,000 distinct CDR3 sequences, with 60% appearing a single time and about 70% taken by the ten largest. Unsorted whole blood served as the source of blood RNA, and germline DNA was extracted as well. For this clonotype: The antigen remains unidentified.

This TCR derives from a man aged 40-49 years with primary liver carcinoma and hepatitis B virus infection. The sequenced sample was peripheral blood. This chain connects TRBV6-6 to TRBJ2-6; D is uncertain. The DNA for the CDR3 is TGTGCCAGCAGTCAAGGGTCCGGTGGGGCCAACGTCCTGACTTTC. Translating gives CASSQGSGGANVLTF.